One sample yielded the 8 T cell receptor beta chains listed below, sequenced in a study of T cells expressing NK-cell markers (dated by TCRdb to 2018 to 2020). Libraries were built with 5' RACE. TCRdb records Illumina HiSeq 2000 as the sequencer. TCRdb reprocessed the reads, and each CDR3 protein sequence is entered once, without DNA. The sample has around 110,000 distinct CDR3 sequences on record. The top ten constitute around a sixth of the sample. Sequencing used blood T cells: a sorted CD56 or NKG2C T cell subset, CD4+ or CD8+ T cells, or bulk PBMC T cells (not recorded which). The receptor source for this set is a woman aged 18 to 69 in good health.

The chain uses TRBV3-1 and TRBJ1-1. There are 16 residues in the CDR3. Germline assignment: CDR1 LGHDT and CDR2 YNNKEL (reference sequence). The CDR3 sequence: CASSQVAGTAFFDAFF.

The chain recombines TRBV29-1 with TRBJ2-7; TCRdb's D call of TRBD2 is untestable without DNA. Germline assignment: CDR1 SQVTM and CDR2 ANQGSEA. The CDR3 runs to 13 residues. CDR3 residues: CSVGGSGDYEQYF.

V and J are TRBV6-1 and TRBJ1-6; TCRdb's D call, TRBD1, is unchecked because there is no DNA. This CDR3 comprises 15 residues. The germline V gene encodes CDR1 MNHNS and CDR2 SASEGT. CDR3 region: CASRPTGTGLSPLHF.

The chain recombines TRBV12-3 or TRBV12-4 with TRBJ1-2; the D call from TCRdb, TRBD1, cannot be confirmed without DNA. The CDR3 sequence is 13 residues long. Here the CDR3 reads CASSPPGVHGYTF.

The rearrangement links TRBV5-1 to TRBJ2-2; no DNA is available, so the TRBD2 call from TCRdb remains unchecked. The CDR3 is made up of 13 amino acids. Germline values: CDR1 SGHRS, CDR2 YFSETQ. The chain's CDR3 is CASSPLITGELFF.

The chain joins TRBV11-2 to TRBJ1-4; with no DNA, the TCRdb D assignment of TRBD1 cannot be verified. Germline CDR1 and CDR2: SGHAT and FQNNGV. CDR3 size: 18 residues. The CDR3 loop reads CASSLVRGRIATNEKLFF.

The J gene is TRBJ1-2, the V gene TRBV11-2; the D gene TCRdb calls, TRBD1, cannot be checked with no DNA. The CDR3 totals 16 residues. Germline CDR1 is SGHAT and CDR2 is FQNNGV. CDR3 region: CASSRDRAGTVYGYTF.

The chain is built from TRBV19 and TRBJ2-7. CDR3 length: 12 amino acids. Germline CDR1 LNHDA, CDR2 SQIVND (reference sequence). The CDR3 here is CASSGYYYEQYF.